Here is one T cell receptor (beta chain) with its context. Its target is not known. This sample was included in a study of PD-1 blockade in classical Hodgkin lymphoma. Study results and limitations: A significant rise in TCR diversity by C4D1 was seen for CD4+ but not CD8+ cells. Repertoire difference causes, possibly disease activity or prior therapy, remain undefined.

The CDR3 is 16 residues long. Germline V gene sequence: CDR1 SGHRS, CDR2 YFSETQ. The ends lost 1 base at V and 1 base at J; junction bases unmatched: 3. The time point here: cycle 4 day 1 (C4D1), after five to seven weeks of nivolumab. Every patient relapsed after autologous stem cell transplantation, and brentuximab vedotin exposure varied. Clones were read by immunoSEQ multiplex PCR, and TCRdb kept only the in-frame ones, dropping some. The data show tens of thousands of clones, around nine tenths seen once. This sequence originates from a human donor with classical Hodgkin lymphoma. This specimen was peripheral blood mononuclear cells (PBMCs), taken before the fourth cycle of nivolumab. The V gene is TRBV5-1, the J gene TRBJ2-3, with 10 bases aligning to TRBD2. The CDR3 loop is CASSLLAGGGTDTQYF. CDR3 sequence (DNA): TGCGCCAGCAGCTTGTTAGCGGGGGGAGGCACAGATACGCAGTATTTT.